The 6 T cell receptor beta chains below all came from one sample that was sequenced in a study of T cells in narcolepsy. Clones were read by immunoSEQ multiplex PCR, and TCRdb kept only the in-frame ones, dropping some. The profile shows about 22,000 clones, about 86% of them singletons. Specimen: memory (CD45RA-) CD4+ T cells from blood. Receptors originate from a human donor in good health.

The chain recombines TRBV11-3 with TRBJ2-7, with 9 bases that match TRBD1. The trim removed 1 base at V and 2 bases at J, leaving 3 bases unmatched. Per the germline V gene, CDR1 is SGHNT and CDR2 is YENEEA. The CDR3 has 15 residues. In DNA, the CDR3 is TGTGCCAGCAGCTTAGCCGGGACAGGGACCTACGAGCAGTACTTC. Translation: CASSLAGTGTYEQYF.

The V call is TRBV5-6, the J call TRBJ2-3; D may correspond to TRBD1 or TRBD2 (5 bases each). This CDR3 has 16 amino acids. The V end lost 3 bases, the J end lost 2 bases, and 16 bases lay between the germline ends. Per germline, CDR1 SGHDT and CDR2 YYEEEE. The CDR3 sequence: CASSWGRWGSTDTQYF. CDR3 in DNA: TGTGCCAGCAGCTGGGGAAGGTGGGGGTCCACAGATACGCAGTATTTT.

The rearrangement uses TRBV5-1 and TRBJ2-5; no clear D. Looked up from germline, CDR1 is SGHRS and CDR2 is YFSETQ. Trimming took off 6 bases at V and 5 bases at J, with 14 bases between the two ends. The CDR3 is made up of 13 amino acids. The CDR3 DNA reads TGCGCCAGCACCTCTCAAAAAGGGGAGACCCAGTACTTC. It translates to CASTSQKGETQYF.

V gene TRBV2 combines with J gene TRBJ2-1; possible D gene TRBD1, 6 bases. The CDR3 spans 15 residues. Per germline, CDR1 SNHLY and CDR2 FYNNEI. V was trimmed by 3 bases and J by 1 base, leaving 10 bases between them. For the CDR3, the DNA is TGTGCCAGCAGTGAGAACAGGGTTTCCTACAATGAGCAGTTCTTC. Its protein is CASSENRVSYNEQFF.

The chain combines TRBV5-1 with TRBJ2-5; possibly TRBD1 for D (5 bases). From germline, CDR1 is SGHRS and CDR2 YFSETQ. This CDR3 comprises 13 residues. V gave up 8 bases and J gave up 0 bases, with 11 bases separating them. The CDR3 nucleotides read TGCGCCAGTCGACAGCCCGACCAAGAGACCCAGTACTTC. It is translated as CASRQPDQETQYF.

To note about this clone: Sequence at one end of the junction differs from germline and may be a read error. The chain has TRBV14 and TRBJ2-7; TRBD2 matches at 7 bases. There are 14 residues in the CDR3. Germline CDR1 SGHDN, CDR2 FVKESK. The CDR3 loop is CASSQGGRDYAQYF. As DNA, the CDR3 is TGTGCCAGCAGCCAAGGAGGCCGGGACTACGCGCAGTACTTC. Supplemented by reference TRBV14 and TRBJ2-7, the full variable domain reads EAGVTQFPSHSVIEKGQTVTLRCDPISGHDNLYWYRRVMGKEIKFLLHFVKESKQDESGMPNNRFLAERTGGTYSTLKVQPAELEDSGVYFCASSQGGRDYAQYFGPGTRLTVT.